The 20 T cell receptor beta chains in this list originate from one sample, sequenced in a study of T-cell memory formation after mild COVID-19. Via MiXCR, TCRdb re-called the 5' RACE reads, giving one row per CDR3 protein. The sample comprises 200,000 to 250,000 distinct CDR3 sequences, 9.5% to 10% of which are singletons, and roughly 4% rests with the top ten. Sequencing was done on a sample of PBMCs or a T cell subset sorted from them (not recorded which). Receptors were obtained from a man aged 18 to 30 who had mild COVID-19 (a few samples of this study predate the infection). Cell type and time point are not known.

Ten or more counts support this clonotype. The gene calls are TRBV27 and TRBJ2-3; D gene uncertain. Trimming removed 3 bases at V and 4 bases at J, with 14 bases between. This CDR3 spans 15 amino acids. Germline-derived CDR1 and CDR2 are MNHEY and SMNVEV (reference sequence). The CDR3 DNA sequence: TGTGCCAGCAGTTTTTGGGCCAGACGGGCAGATACGCAGTATTTT. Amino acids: CASSFWARRADTQYF.

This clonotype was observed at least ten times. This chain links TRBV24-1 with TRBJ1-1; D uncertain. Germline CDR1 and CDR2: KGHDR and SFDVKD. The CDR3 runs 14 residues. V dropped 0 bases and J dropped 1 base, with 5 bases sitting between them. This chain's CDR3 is CATSDLPGNTEAFF. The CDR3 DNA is TGTGCCACCAGTGATTTGCCAGGGAACACTGAAGCTTTCTTT.

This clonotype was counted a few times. The CDR3 sequence: CASGRGMNTEAFF. CDR3 nucleotides: TGTGCCAGCGGCAGGGGGATGAACACTGAAGCTTTCTTT. The chain couples TRBV25-1 to TRBJ1-1; 7 nucleotides agree with TRBD1. Germline V lookup: CDR1 MGHDK, CDR2 SYGVNS. The CDR3 is 13 amino acids. J was trimmed by 0 bases and V by 8 bases; bases with no gene match: 3.

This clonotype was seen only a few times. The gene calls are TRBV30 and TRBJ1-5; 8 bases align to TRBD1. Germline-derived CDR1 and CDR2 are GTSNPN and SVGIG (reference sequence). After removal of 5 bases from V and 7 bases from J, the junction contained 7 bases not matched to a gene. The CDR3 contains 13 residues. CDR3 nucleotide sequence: TGTGCCTGGGGGAGACAGGGGCTCCAGCCCCAGCATTTT. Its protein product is CAWGRQGLQPQHF.

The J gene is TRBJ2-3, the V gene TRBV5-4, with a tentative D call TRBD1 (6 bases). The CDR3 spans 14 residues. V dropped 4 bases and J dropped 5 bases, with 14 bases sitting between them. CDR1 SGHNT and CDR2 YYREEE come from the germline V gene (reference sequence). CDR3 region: CASSQTKGGDTQYF. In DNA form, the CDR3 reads TGTGCCAGCAGCCAAACCAAAGGGGGAGATACGCAGTATTTT.

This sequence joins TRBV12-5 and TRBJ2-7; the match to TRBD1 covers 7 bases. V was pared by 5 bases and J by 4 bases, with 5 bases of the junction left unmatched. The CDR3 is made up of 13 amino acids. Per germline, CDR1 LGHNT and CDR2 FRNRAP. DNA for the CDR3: TGTGCTAGTGGTGGGAACAGGGGATACGAGCAGTACTTC. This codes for CASGGNRGYEQYF.

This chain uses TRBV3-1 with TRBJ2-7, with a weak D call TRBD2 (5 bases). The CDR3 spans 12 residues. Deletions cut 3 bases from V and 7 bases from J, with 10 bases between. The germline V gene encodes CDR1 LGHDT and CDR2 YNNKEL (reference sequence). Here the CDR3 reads CASSHGEGEQYV. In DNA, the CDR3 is TGTGCCAGCAGCCACGGGGAAGGGGAGCAGTACGTC.

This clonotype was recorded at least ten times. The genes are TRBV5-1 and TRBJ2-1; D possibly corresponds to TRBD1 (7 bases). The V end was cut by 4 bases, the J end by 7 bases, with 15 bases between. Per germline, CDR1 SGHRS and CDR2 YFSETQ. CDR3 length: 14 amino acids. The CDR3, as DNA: TGCGCCAGCAGCGAGGGCAGGGGGGTAAATGAGCAGTTCTTC. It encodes CASSEGRGVNEQFF.

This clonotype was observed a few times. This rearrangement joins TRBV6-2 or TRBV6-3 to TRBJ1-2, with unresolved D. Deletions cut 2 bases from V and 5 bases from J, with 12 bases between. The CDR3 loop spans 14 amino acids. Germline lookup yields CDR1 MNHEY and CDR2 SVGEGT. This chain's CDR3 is CASSYIPGGYGYTF. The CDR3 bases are TGTGCCAGCAGTTACATCCCAGGAGGGTATGGCTACACCTTC.

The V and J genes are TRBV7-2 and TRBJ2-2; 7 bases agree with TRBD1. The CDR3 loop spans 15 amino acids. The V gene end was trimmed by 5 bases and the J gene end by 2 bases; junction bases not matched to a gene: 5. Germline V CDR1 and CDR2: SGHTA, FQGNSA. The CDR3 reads CASSLNRGNTGELFF. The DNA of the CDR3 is TGTGCCAGCAGCCTAAACAGGGGTAACACCGGGGAGCTGTTTTTT.

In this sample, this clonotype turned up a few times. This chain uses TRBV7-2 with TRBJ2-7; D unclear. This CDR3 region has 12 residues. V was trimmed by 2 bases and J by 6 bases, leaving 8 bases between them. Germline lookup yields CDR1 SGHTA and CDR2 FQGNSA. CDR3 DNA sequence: TGTGCCAGCAGCTTAAATTCGGGCGAGCAGTACTTC. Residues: CASSLNSGEQYF.

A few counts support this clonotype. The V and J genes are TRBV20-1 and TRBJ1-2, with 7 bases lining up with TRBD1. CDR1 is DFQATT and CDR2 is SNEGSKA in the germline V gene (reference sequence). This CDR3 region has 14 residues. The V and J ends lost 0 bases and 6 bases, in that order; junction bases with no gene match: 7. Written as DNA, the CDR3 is TGCAGTGCTAGAGAAGTAGGGGGCTTAGATGGCTACACCTTC. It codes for CSAREVGGLDGYTF.

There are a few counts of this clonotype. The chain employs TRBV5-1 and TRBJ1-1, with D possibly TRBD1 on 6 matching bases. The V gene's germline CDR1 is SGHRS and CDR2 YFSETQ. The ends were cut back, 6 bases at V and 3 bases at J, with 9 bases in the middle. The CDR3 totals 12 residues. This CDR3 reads CASKEGDTEAFF. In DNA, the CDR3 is TGCGCCAGCAAAGAGGGGGACACTGAAGCTTTCTTT. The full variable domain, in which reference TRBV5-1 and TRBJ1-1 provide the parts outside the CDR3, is KAGVTQTPRYLIKTRGQQVTLSCSPISGHRSVSWYQQTPGQGLQFLFEYFSETQRNKGNFPGRFSGRQFSNSRSEMNVSTLELGDSALYLCASKEGDTEAFFGQGTRLTVV.

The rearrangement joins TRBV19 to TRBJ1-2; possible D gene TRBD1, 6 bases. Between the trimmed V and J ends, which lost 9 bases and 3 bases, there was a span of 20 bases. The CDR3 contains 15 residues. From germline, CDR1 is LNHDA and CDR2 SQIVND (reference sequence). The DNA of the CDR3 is TGTGCCAGCAGGCGGGCCCTGACAGGAGACTATGGCTACACCTTC. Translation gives CASRRALTGDYGYTF.

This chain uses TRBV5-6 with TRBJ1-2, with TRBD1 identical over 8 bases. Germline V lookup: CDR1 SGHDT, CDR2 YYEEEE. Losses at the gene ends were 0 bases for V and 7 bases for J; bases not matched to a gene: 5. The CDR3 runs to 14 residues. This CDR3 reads CASSLGWTGSGYTF. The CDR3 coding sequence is TGTGCCAGCAGCTTGGGTTGGACAGGGTCTGGCTACACCTTC.

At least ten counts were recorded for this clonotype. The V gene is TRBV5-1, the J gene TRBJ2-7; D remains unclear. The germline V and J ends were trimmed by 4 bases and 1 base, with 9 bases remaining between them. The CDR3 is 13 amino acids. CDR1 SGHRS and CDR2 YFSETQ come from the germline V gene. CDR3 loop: CASSDLGSYEQYF. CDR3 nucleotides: TGCGCCAGCAGCGATCTGGGGTCCTACGAGCAGTACTTC. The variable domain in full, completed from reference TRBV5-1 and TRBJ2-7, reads KAGVTQTPRYLIKTRGQQVTLSCSPISGHRSVSWYQQTPGQGLQFLFEYFSETQRNKGNFPGRFSGRQFSNSRSEMNVSTLELGDSALYLCASSDLGSYEQYFGPGTRLTVT.

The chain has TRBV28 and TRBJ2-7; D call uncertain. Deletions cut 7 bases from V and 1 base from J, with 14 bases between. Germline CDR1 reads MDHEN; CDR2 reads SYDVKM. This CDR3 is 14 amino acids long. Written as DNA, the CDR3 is TGTGCCAGCAATCGGGCAGGCCCATCCTACGAGCAGTACGTC. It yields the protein CASNRAGPSYEQYV.

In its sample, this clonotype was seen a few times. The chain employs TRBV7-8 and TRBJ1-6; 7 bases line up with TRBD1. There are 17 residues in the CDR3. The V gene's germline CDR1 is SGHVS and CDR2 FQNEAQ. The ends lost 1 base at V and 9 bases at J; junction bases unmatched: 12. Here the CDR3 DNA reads TGTGCCAGCAGCTTAGATTCGAACAGGGGAGGATCTTCACCCCTCCACTTT. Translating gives CASSLDSNRGGSSPLHF. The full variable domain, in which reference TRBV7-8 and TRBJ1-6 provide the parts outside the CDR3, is GAGVSQSPRYKVAKRGQDVALRCDPISGHVSLFWYQQALGQGPEFLTYFQNEAQLDKSGLPSDRFFAERPEGSVSTLKIQRTQQEDSAVYLCASSLDSNRGGSSPLHFGNGTRLTVT.

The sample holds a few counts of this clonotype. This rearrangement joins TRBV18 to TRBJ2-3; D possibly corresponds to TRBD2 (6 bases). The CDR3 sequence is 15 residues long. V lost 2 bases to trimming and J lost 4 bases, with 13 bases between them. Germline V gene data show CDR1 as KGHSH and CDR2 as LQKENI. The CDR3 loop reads CASSPAGPHADTQYF. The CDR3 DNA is TGTGCCAGCTCACCAGCGGGACCTCATGCAGATACGCAGTATTTT. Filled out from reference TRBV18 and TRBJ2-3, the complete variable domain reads NAGVMQNPRHLVRRRGQEARLRCSPMKGHSHVYWYRQLPEEGLKFMVYLQKENIIDESGMPKERFSAEFPKEGPSILRIQQVVRGDSAAYFCASSPAGPHADTQYFGPGTRLTVL.

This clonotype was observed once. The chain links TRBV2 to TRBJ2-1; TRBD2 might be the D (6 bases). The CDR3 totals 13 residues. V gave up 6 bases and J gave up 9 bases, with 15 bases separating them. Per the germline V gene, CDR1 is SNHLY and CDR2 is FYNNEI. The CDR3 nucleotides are TGTGCCAGCAGGGCCTTCGTGGGGGGTGAGCAGTTCTTC. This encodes CASRAFVGGEQFF.